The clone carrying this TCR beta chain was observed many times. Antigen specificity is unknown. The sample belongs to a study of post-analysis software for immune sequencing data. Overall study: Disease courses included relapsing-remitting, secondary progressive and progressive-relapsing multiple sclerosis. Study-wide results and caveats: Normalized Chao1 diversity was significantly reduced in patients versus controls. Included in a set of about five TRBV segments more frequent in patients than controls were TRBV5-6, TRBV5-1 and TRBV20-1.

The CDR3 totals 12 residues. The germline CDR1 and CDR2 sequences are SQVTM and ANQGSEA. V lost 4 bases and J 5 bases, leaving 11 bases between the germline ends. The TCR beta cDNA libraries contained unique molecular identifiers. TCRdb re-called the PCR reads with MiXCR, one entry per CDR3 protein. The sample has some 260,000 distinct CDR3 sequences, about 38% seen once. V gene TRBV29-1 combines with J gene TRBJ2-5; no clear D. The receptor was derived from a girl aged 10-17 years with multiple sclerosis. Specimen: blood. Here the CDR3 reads CSVVLPGETQYF. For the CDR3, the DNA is TGCAGCGTTGTTCTCCCGGGTGAGACCCAGTACTTC.